A single sample is the source of the 14 T cell receptor beta chains below, sequenced in a study of blood T cell repertoires in COVID-19. The table came from immunoSEQ multiplex PCR; TCRdb's copy has only in-frame clones and leaves some out. Here the sample spans about 230,000 clones, 83% being singletons. Material: peripheral blood. Receptor source: a woman aged 50 to 65 with acute or convalescent COVID-19.

This clone appeared a few times. The CDR3 nucleotides read TGTGCCAGCAGCTCCCACCCACTAGCGGGGGGCACAGATACGCAGTATTTT. It codes for CASSSHPLAGGTDTQYF. The gene calls are TRBV7-9 and TRBJ2-3; 11 bases line up with TRBD2. Per the germline V gene, CDR1 is SEHNR and CDR2 is FQNEAQ (reference sequence). The CDR3 length is 17 residues. V dropped 4 bases and J dropped 1; count of bases not matched to a gene: 7.

This clone came up once. This sequence joins TRBV6-4 and TRBJ1-2; no firm D call. Trimming took 5 bases from V and 11 from J, leaving 24 bases between them. The germline V gene encodes CDR1 MRHNA and CDR2 SNTAGT. CDR3 length: 15 residues. CDR3 DNA sequence: TGTGCCAGCAGTCACGAGCATGCGGGCGCTATGTGGTACACCTTC. Protein product: CASSHEHAGAMWYTF.

The chain's CDR3 is CASSGAYNEQFF. The CDR3 DNA reads TGTGCCAGCTCTGGAGCGTACAATGAGCAGTTCTTC. The chain recombines TRBV18 with TRBJ2-1, with D unclear. This CDR3 has 12 residues. The V end lost 6 bases, the J end lost 4 bases, and 7 bases lay between the germline ends. The germline V gene has CDR1 KGHSH and CDR2 LQKENI.

This clone was observed a handful of times. The V and J genes are TRBV18 and TRBJ1-2; D unclear. Germline CDR1 is KGHSH and CDR2 is LQKENI. V was shortened by 5 bases and J by 2 bases, with 15 bases between the two germline ends. The CDR3 sequence is 15 residues long. This CDR3 reads CASSAGNGLNYGYTF. CDR3 bases: TGTGCCAGCTCAGCCGGGAATGGCCTAAACTATGGCTACACCTTC.

The chain combines TRBV4-2 with TRBJ2-1; D is undetermined. Germline CDR1 is LGHNA and CDR2 is YNFKEQ. The V end was cut by 2 bases, the J end by 8 bases, with 10 bases between. This CDR3 contains 13 residues. The CDR3 DNA is TGTGCCAGCAGCCAAACATTGGCCCATGAGCAGTTCTTC. Protein: CASSQTLAHEQFF.

The CDR3 bases are TGTGCCAGCAGCCAAGAACCCGACAGGGTAGGGTCCAATGAGCAGTTCTTC. This encodes CASSQEPDRVGSNEQFF. J is TRBJ2-1 and V is TRBV3-1 (or the pseudogene TRBV3-2), with 7 bases that match TRBD1. Germline V gene lookup returns CDR1 LGHDT and CDR2 YNNKEL (reference sequence). The CDR3 is made up of 17 amino acids. V trimming: 0 bases; J trimming: 6 bases; junction bases outside the gene matches: 11.

The table lists this clone with a count of one. The V call is TRBV3-1 (or the pseudogene TRBV3-2), the J call TRBJ1-3; D remains unclear. Germline CDR1 is LGHDT and CDR2 is YNNKEL (reference sequence). The CDR3 consists of 13 residues. V dropped 1 base and J dropped 3 bases, with 4 bases sitting between them. The CDR3 region is CASSQVIGNTIYF. Here the CDR3 DNA reads TGTGCCAGCAGCCAAGTAATTGGAAACACCATATATTTT.

The chain combines TRBV6-1 with TRBJ2-7; 10 positions agree with TRBD2. The V and J ends lost 3 bases and 3 bases, in that order; junction bases with no gene match: 5. This CDR3 has 15 residues. Germline CDR1 reads MNHNS; CDR2 reads SASEGT. The CDR3 nucleotides read TGTGCCAGCAGTGAGTTTCTAGCGGGAGACTACGAGCAGTACTTC. Protein sequence: CASSEFLAGDYEQYF.

The rearrangement links TRBV27 to TRBJ1-4; D gene uncertain. Trimming left V 9 bases short and J 2 bases short, with 13 bases between. The CDR3 has 14 residues. Germline-derived CDR1 and CDR2 are MNHEY and SMNVEV (reference sequence). This CDR3 reads CASRAPPTNEKLFF. In DNA, the CDR3 is TGTGCCAGTCGCGCGCCTCCTACTAATGAAAAACTGTTTTTT.

The table lists this clone with a count of one. This chain connects TRBV9 to TRBJ2-3, with 8 nucleotides matching TRBD2. Trimming at V came to 1 base and at J to 4 bases, leaving 11 bases not matched to a gene. CDR3 length: 17 amino acids. Germline loops: CDR1 SGDLS, CDR2 YYNGEE. The CDR3 region is CASSVTSRAGVSDTQYF. As DNA, the CDR3 is TGTGCCAGCAGCGTAACATCTCGAGCGGGAGTGTCAGATACGCAGTATTTT. The full variable domain, in which reference TRBV9 and TRBJ2-3 provide the parts outside the CDR3, is DSGVTQTPKHLITATGQRVTLRCSPRSGDLSVYWYQQSLDQGLQFLIQYYNGEERAKGNILERFSAQQFPDLHSELNLSSLELGDSALYFCASSVTSRAGVSDTQYFGPGTRLTVL.

The V call is TRBV9, the J call TRBJ2-1, with 8 bases that match TRBD1. Germline CDR1 SGDLS, CDR2 YYNGEE. The CDR3 extends over 18 amino acids. Trimming removed 4 bases from V and 0 bases from J; junction bases left unmatched: 12. The CDR3 DNA reads TGTGCCAGCAGCCCCACGACGACGGACAGGGACTCCTACAATGAGCAGTTCTTC. Its protein is CASSPTTTDRDSYNEQFF.

In this sample, this clone turned up once. The chain employs TRBV6-5 and TRBJ1-1, with D tentatively TRBD1 (5 bases). The V end was cut by 4 bases, the J end by 0 bases, with 9 bases between. The CDR3 length is 14 residues. Germline CDR1 reads MNHEY; CDR2 reads SVGAGI. Here the CDR3 reads CASSSGGMNTEAFF. CDR3 coding DNA: TGTGCCAGCAGTTCCGGGGGGATGAACACTGAAGCTTTCTTT.

This clone was seen only once. CDR3 sequence reads: CASSVEANEKLFF. In DNA form, the CDR3 reads TGTGCCAGTAGTGTCGAGGCTAATGAAAAACTGTTTTTT. The J gene is TRBJ1-4, the V gene TRBV19; D not certain. CDR3 length: 13 residues. Germline assignment: CDR1 LNHDA and CDR2 SQIVND (reference sequence). Trimming removed 5 bases from V and 3 bases from J, with 7 bases in between.

This sequence joins TRBV27 and TRBJ1-2; 9 bases line up with TRBD1. The CDR3 spans 13 residues. Trimming took 9 bases from V and 6 from J; bases not matched to a gene: 8. Germline CDR1 reads MNHEY; CDR2 reads SMNVEV (reference sequence). The CDR3 spells CASSRDRDDGYTF. The DNA of the CDR3 is TGTGCCAGTAGCCGGGACAGGGATGATGGCTACACCTTC.